This T cell receptor (beta chain) was captured by sequencing in a study of shared clonotypes between healthy human individuals. With 7 bases removed from V and 2 bases from J, the gap between germline ends came to 17 bases. The CDR3 loop spans 15 amino acids. Germline CDR1 is SGDLS and CDR2 is YYNGEE. Some clones are missing from TCRdb's copy, which holds only in-frame ones; the method was immunoSEQ multiplex PCR. The sample includes some 2,500,000 clones, over 85% of them seen just once. The chain carries TRBV9 and TRBJ2-3; D may match TRBD1 or TRBD2 (6 bases each). The source material was naive CD4+ T cells from PBMCs. Subset: CD45RA+ positively selected. This receptor was obtained from a man aged 18 to 29 in good health. Some clones in this sample may be carry-over from other donors' samples. The DNA for the CDR3 is TGTGCCAGCGGGACTGATCAGGGGAACACAGATACGCAGTATTTT. Residues: CASGTDQGNTDTQYF.